This TCR beta chain was found in a study of T cell responses to AZD1222 COVID-19 vaccine. The method was immunoSEQ multiplex PCR; TCRdb's version includes in-frame clones alone and lacks a portion of them. The repertoire holds about 100,000 clones, with 87% as singletons. The germline V gene encodes CDR1 MNHNS and CDR2 SASEGT. The CDR3 has 16 amino acids. V was cut by 0 bases and J by 2 bases, with 12 bases left in between. V is TRBV6-1 and J is TRBJ2-3; the D call may be TRBD1 or TRBD2 (5 bases each). This sequence was found in an adult in good health. The input for sequencing was peripheral blood, taken on day 0 of AZD1222 vaccination. The CDR3 is CASSEARDRITDTQYF. The CDR3 DNA reads as TGTGCCAGCAGTGAAGCCCGGGACCGCATCACAGATACGCAGTATTTT.